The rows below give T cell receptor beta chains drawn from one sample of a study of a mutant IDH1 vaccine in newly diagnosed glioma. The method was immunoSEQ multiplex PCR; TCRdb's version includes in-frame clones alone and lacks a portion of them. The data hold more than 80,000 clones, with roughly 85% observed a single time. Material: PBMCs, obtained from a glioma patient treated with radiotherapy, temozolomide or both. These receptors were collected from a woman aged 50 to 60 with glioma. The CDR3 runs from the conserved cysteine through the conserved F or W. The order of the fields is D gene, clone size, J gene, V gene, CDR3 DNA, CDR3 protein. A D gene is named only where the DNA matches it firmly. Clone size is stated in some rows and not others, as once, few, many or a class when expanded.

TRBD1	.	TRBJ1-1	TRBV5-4	TGTGCCAGCAGGGACCGGGACAGGCCATACAGTGAAGCTTTCTTT	CASRDRDRPYSEAFF
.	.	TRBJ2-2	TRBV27	TGTGCCAGCAGTCTAGGGACCGGGGAGCTGTTTTTT	CASSLGTGELFF
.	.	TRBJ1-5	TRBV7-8	TGTGCCAGCAGCTTATTCCAGTATCAGCCCCAGCATTTT	CASSLFQYQPQHF
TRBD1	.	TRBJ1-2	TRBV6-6	TGTGCCAGCAGTTACGCGGACAGGGGGCTGGGGGGCTACACCTTC	CASSYADRGLGGYTF
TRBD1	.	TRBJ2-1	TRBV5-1	TGCGCCAGCAGCTTAGGACAGGGATCCTACAATGAGCAGTTCTTC	CASSLGQGSYNEQFF
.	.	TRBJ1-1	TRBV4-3	TGCGCCAGCAGCAAACAACCGGGACGCATGAACACTGAAGCTTTCTTT	CASSKQPGRMNTEAFF
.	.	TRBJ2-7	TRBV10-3	TGTGCCATCAGTGATCGCGGGGGCGCGGAGGACGAGCAGTACTTC	CAISDRGGAEDEQYF
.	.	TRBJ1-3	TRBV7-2	TGTGCCAGCAGCTTAGCGGCAGGCGCTGGAAACACCATATATTTT	CASSLAAGAGNTIYF
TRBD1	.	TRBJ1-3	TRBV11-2	TGTGCCAGCAGCGATACAGGGGGAGAAAACACCATATATTTT	CASSDTGGENTIYF
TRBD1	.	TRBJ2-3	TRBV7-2	TGTGCCAGCAGCCTCGGGACAGGGGGCCCAGATACGCAGTATTTT	CASSLGTGGPDTQYF
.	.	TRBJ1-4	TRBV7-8	TGTGCCAGCAGCTTACGGATGAGAAATGAAAAACTGTTTTTT	CASSLRMRNEKLFF
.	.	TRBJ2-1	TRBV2	TGTGCCAGCAGGGCCCAGGGCTCTGGTGAGCAGTTCTTC	CASRAQGSGEQFF
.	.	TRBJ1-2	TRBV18	TGTGCCAGCTCACCACAGGGTAGGAACTATGGCTACACCTTC	CASSPQGRNYGYTF
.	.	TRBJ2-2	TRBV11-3	TGTGCCAGCAGCTTAGACGGCAGGGTCACCGGGGAGCTGTTTTTT	CASSLDGRVTGELFF
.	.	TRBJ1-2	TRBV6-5	TGTGCCAGCAGTACACCAGCACTCTATGGCTACACCTTC	CASSTPALYGYTF
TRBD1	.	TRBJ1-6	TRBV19	TGTGCCAGTAATGCCGGGACAGGTTATTCACCCCTCCACTTT	CASNAGTGYSPLHF
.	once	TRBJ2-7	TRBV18	TGTGCCAGCTCACTGAGGGAAGGCGAGCAGTACTTC	CASSLREGEQYF
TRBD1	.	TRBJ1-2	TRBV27	TGTGCCAGCAGTCCCGGGACAGGGGGCGCGGGAGGCTACACCTTC	CASSPGTGGAGGYTF
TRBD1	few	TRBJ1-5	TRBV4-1	TGCGCCAGCAGCCAAGGGACAGGGAACAATCAGCCCCAGCATTTT	CASSQGTGNNQPQHF
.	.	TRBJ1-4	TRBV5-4	TGTGCCAGCAGCTTATCGGGGAGTAATGAAAAACTGTTTTTT	CASSLSGSNEKLFF
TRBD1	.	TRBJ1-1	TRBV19	TGTGCCAGTAGTGACCCGGGACAGTGGAACACTGAAGCTTTCTTT	CASSDPGQWNTEAFF
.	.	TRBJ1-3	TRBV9	TGTGCCAGCAGCGAAATCCCAGGGGCGCGGAACACCATATATTTT	CASSEIPGARNTIYF
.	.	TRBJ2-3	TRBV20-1	TGCAGTGCCAGCGGCCCAGATACGCAGTATTTT	CSASGPDTQYF
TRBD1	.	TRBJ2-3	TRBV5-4	TGTGCCAGCAGCTCTAAACAGGGGATTAGCACAGATACGCAGTATTTT	CASSSKQGISTDTQYF
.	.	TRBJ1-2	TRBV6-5	TGTGCCAGCAGCCTGGGACCCGGCCCCTCTAGTGGCTACACCTTC	CASSLGPGPSSGYTF
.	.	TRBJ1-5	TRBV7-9	TGTGCCAGCAGCTTAGCAGGGGGTCGGCCCCAGCATTTT	CASSLAGGRPQHF
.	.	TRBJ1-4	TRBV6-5	TGTGCCAGCAGACAGAAAAGATCTGAAAAACTGTTTTTT	CASRQKRSEKLFF
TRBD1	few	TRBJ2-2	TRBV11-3	TGTGCCAGCAGCCCCCGACAGGGGGACACCGGGGAGCTGTTTTTT	CASSPRQGDTGELFF
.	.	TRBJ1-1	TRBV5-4	TGTGCCAGCAGCTTTGGTATCGAGAGGACTGAAGCTTTCTTT	CASSFGIERTEAFF
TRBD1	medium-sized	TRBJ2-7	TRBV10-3	TGTGCCATCAAGCCGGGACAGTCCTACGAGCAGTACTTC	CAIKPGQSYEQYF
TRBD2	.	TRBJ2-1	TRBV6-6	TGTGCCAGCAGGCTAGCGGGTAGAAACAATGAGCAGTTCTTC	CASRLAGRNNEQFF
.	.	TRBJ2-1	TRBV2	TGTGCCAGCCAGCGAGGGGGGACCTACAATGAGCAGTTCTTC	CASQRGGTYNEQFF
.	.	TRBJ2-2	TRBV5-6	TGTGCCAGCAGCTTGGCTGGACGGCATAACACCGGGGAGCTGTTTTTT	CASSLAGRHNTGELFF
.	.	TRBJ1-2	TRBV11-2	TGTGCCAGCAGCTTAGAGAGAGGCCTCGGCTACACCTTC	CASSLERGLGYTF
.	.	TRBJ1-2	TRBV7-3	TGTGCCAGCGCTAAAGAAGGGGCTAACTATGGCTACACCTTC	CASAKEGANYGYTF
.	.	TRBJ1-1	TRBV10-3	TGTGCCATCAGTGAGTCCCAGGGGATAGCTTTCTTT	CAISESQGIAFF
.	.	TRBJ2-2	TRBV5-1	TGCGCCAGCAGCTTGGACCCAGGGAACACCGGGGAGCTGTTTTTT	CASSLDPGNTGELFF
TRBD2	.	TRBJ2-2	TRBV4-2	TGTGCCAGCAGCCAAGATCCACGGGGGGGCGGCGGGGAGCTGTTTTTT	CASSQDPRGGGGELFF
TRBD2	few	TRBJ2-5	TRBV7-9	TGTGCCAGCGGGACTAGCGGTGAGACCCAGTACTTC	CASGTSGETQYF
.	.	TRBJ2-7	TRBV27	TGTGCCAGCCATCGAGCAACGAGACCCCGGGACACGGGCGAGCAGTACTTC	CASHRATRPRDTGEQYF
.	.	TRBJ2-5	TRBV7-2	TGTGCCAGCAGCTTATATGCGAACCCCGGCCAAGAGACCCAGTACTTC	CASSLYANPGQETQYF
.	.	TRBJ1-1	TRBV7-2	TGTGCCAGCAGCTTAGCTATGGGGCAGGGAACGCCTGAAGCTTTCTTT	CASSLAMGQGTPEAFF
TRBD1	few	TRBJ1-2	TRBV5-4	TGTGCCAGCAGCCCAAAAGGGGACAGGGGCGCCTATGGCTACACCTTC	CASSPKGDRGAYGYTF
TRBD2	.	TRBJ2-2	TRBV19	TGTGCCAGTAGAGGGACTAGCGGGGGGGCATTTGTCGGGGAGCTGTTTTTT	CASRGTSGGAFVGELFF
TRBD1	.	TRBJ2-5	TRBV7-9	TGTGCCAGCAGCCCCGGGACAGGGCCCCCCAGTGAGACCCAGTACTTC	CASSPGTGPPSETQYF
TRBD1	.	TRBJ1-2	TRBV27	TGTGCCAGCAGTCCACGGACAGGGGGCTTAGATGGCTACACCTTC	CASSPRTGGLDGYTF
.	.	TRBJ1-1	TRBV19	TGTGCCAGTAGTATAGGGGGAGGGAACACTGAAGCTTTCTTT	CASSIGGGNTEAFF
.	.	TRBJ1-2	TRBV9	TGTGCCAGCAGCGCAACCCCTTCCTCGTGGGGTTACACCTTC	CASSATPSSWGYTF
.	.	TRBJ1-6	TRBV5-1	TGCGCCAGCAGCTTGGTGGGGCAGAACAGTAATTCACCCCTCCACTTT	CASSLVGQNSNSPLHF
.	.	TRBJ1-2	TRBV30	.	CAFFGESHYGYTF
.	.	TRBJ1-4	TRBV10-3	TGTGCCATCAGTGAGCCGGGGGAGGGTAATGAAAAACTGTTTTTT	CAISEPGEGNEKLFF